The clone carrying this T cell receptor beta chain was picked up a small number of times. Other DNA sequences in this sample translate to the same CDR3. This specimen comes from a study of blood T cell repertoires in COVID-19. About the research overall: Both acute and convalescent COVID-19 samples were obtained from the United States, Italy and Spain. T cells, B-cell-depleted T cells, or PBMCs supplied cDNA or gDNA.

V was shortened by 2 bases and J by 7 bases, with 12 bases between the two germline ends. Germline CDR1 is GTSNPN and CDR2 is SVGIG (reference sequence). The CDR3 is 13 amino acids. Under the authors' procedure: For nucleated cells, counts were estimated from reference gene primer amplification. TCRdb's copy holds only in-frame clones and misses some; the assay was immunoSEQ multiplex PCR. D and trimming were read from the DNA, whereas the V and J calls and clone size are those reported in that table. The repertoire includes about 140,000 clones, approximately 87% of them detected once, and approximately 4.2% sits in the top ten.

This receptor was identified in a woman between 40 and 55 years old with acute or convalescent COVID-19. Sample: peripheral blood. The chain uses TRBV30 and TRBJ1-5, with D possibly TRBD1 on 5 matching bases. Here the CDR3 reads CAWSSQGGQPQHF. DNA of the CDR3: TGTGCCTGGAGTAGCCAGGGTGGCCAGCCCCAGCATTTT.